A single sample gave rise to the 20 T cell receptor beta chains below, sequenced in a study of blood T cell repertoires in COVID-19 (TCRdb year 2020). The library came from the immunoSEQ multiplex PCR assay. In TCRdb, the immuneACCESS table is reduced to in-frame sequences with V and J assigned. These tables do not hold every clone; where another copy was compared, an unresolved V gene accounts for under half, and the others remain unexplained. Counted in this sample were roughly 170,000 clones; less than 90% of them appeared once. Around 21% of the sample belongs to the ten largest clones. Sequencing was performed on peripheral blood. The receptor source for this set is a man aged 65-85 years with active or convalescent COVID-19.

This chain links TRBV4-3 with TRBJ2-1; 9 bases align to TRBD2. Germline values: CDR1 LGHNA, CDR2 YSLEER. CDR3 length equals 15 residues. The trim removed 5 bases at V and 2 bases at J, leaving 4 bases unmatched. DNA of the CDR3: TGCGCCAGCAGCGAGACTAGCGGACCCTACAATGAGCAGTTCTTC. Protein sequence: CASSETSGPYNEQFF.

The V call is TRBV28, the J call TRBJ1-2, with 7 bases that match TRBD1. Germline V gives CDR1 MDHEN, CDR2 SYDVKM. Trimming cost V 6 bases and J 6 bases; bases outside gene matches: 7. The CDR3 is 13 amino acids. In nucleotides, the CDR3 is TGTGCCAGCAGCCAGGACAGGCAACATGGCTACACCTTC. Translating gives CASSQDRQHGYTF.

The chain uses TRBV27 and TRBJ2-7, with D tentatively TRBD2 (5 bases). Germline V lookup: CDR1 MNHEY, CDR2 SMNVEV (reference sequence). The CDR3 has 13 residues. V lost 8 bases and J lost 3, with 14 bases in between. The CDR3 region has the DNA TGTGCCAGCGGAGAGGGAGCTTACTACGAGCAGTACTTC. It yields the protein CASGEGAYYEQYF.

The chain joins TRBV6-5 to TRBJ1-2; weak D call: TRBD1 (5 bases). Germline assignment: CDR1 MNHEY and CDR2 SVGAGI. There are 14 residues in the CDR3. V was pared by 0 bases and J by 7 bases, with 12 bases between. The CDR3 DNA is TGTGCCAGCAGTTACTCTGGGGCAGGTCCTGGCTACACCTTC. Translation: CASSYSGAGPGYTF.

This clone was detected a few times. This chain uses TRBV5-8 with TRBJ1-2; 7 positions agree with TRBD1. V shed 5 bases and J 3 bases; nucleotides not matched to a gene: 7. This CDR3 spans 14 amino acids. CDR1 is SGHTS and CDR2 is YDEGEE in the germline V gene. The CDR3 DNA follows: TGTGCCAGCAGGTTGAGACAGGGAGACTATGGCTACACCTTC. This translates into CASRLRQGDYGYTF.

The sample holds a few counts of this clone. J is TRBJ1-2 and V is TRBV5-4; D perhaps matches TRBD1 (5 bases). The CDR3 length is 13 residues. V gave up 0 bases and J gave up 5 bases, with 8 bases separating them. Germline V gene lookup returns CDR1 SGHNT and CDR2 YYREEE (reference sequence). The chain's CDR3 is CASSLAGLYGYTF. The CDR3 nucleotides read TGTGCCAGCAGCTTGGCAGGGTTGTATGGCTACACCTTC. Drawing the rest from reference TRBV5-4 and TRBJ1-2, the complete variable domain is ETGVTQSPTHLIKTRGQQVTLRCSSQSGHNTVSWYQQALGQGPQFIFQYYREEENGRGNFPPRFSGLQFPNYSSELNVNALELDDSALYLCASSLAGLYGYTFGSGTRLTVV.

This clone has just one count. The chain uses TRBV28 and TRBJ1-1; TRBD1 aligns across 8 bases. Germline V gene sequence: CDR1 MDHEN, CDR2 SYDVKM. V shed 5 bases and J 1 base; nucleotides not matched to a gene: 6. This CDR3 has 15 amino acids. The CDR3 spells CASSPHRGANTEAFF. DNA for the CDR3: TGTGCCAGCAGTCCACACAGGGGGGCGAACACTGAAGCTTTCTTT.

The V call is TRBV20-1, the J call TRBJ1-1; the D is unclear. There are 12 residues in the CDR3. V dropped 3 bases and J dropped 5 bases, with 10 bases sitting between them. CDR1 and CDR2 from the germline V gene are DFQATT and SNEGSKA (reference sequence). DNA of the CDR3: TGCAGTGCTAGTTCACCGGAGACTGAAGCTTTCTTT. Protein product: CSASSPETEAFF.

This clone was observed a single time. The chain recombines TRBV3-1 (or the pseudogene TRBV3-2) with TRBJ2-3; 8 bases are shared with TRBD2. Germline-derived CDR1 and CDR2 are LGHDT and YNNKEL (reference sequence). The CDR3 contains 16 residues. V dropped 5 bases and J dropped 4; count of bases not matched to a gene: 11. The CDR3 DNA is TGTGCCAGCAGCACCGGGGGGGGGCTCCCCGCAGATACGCAGTATTTT. It yields the protein CASSTGGGLPADTQYF.

V and J are TRBV5-1 and TRBJ1-2; weak D call: TRBD1 (5 bases). Germline V lookup: CDR1 SGHRS, CDR2 YFSETQ. CDR3 length: 13 amino acids. V lost 5 bases and J 12 bases, leaving 20 bases between the germline ends. The CDR3 sequence is CASRGQGGPGHTF. CDR3 coding DNA: TGCGCCAGCAGAGGCCAGGGAGGCCCAGGTCACACCTTC.

The chain combines TRBV28 with TRBJ2-4; the D gene is possibly TRBD1 (6 bases). CDR1 is MDHEN, CDR2 SYDVKM, per germline. Trimming pared 1 base from V and 16 bases from J, leaving 14 bases between. The CDR3 consists of 12 residues. CDR3 sequence (DNA): TGTGCCAGCAGTTTATCTGCAGGGGCTGGTTACTTC. This translates into CASSLSAGAGYF.

V usage is TRBV10-3 and J usage is TRBJ2-7, with D possibly TRBD1 on 6 matching bases. Germline lookup yields CDR1 ENHRY and CDR2 SYGVKD. Trimming left V 4 bases short and J 4 bases short, with 20 bases between. The CDR3 loop spans 16 amino acids. The CDR3 sequence is CAISVSGTPKEYEQYF. For the CDR3, the DNA is TGTGCCATCAGTGTATCCGGGACACCAAAAGAGTACGAGCAGTACTTC.

CDR3 residues: CASGHEQFF. CDR3 bases: TGTGCCAGCGGGCATGAGCAGTTCTTC. The rearrangement joins TRBV11-3 to TRBJ2-1; unclear D gene. The V end lost 8 bases, the J end lost 8 bases, and 4 bases lay between the germline ends. The CDR3 length is 9 residues. Germline lookup yields CDR1 SGHNT and CDR2 YENEEA.

This clone was found once. The rearrangement joins TRBV3-1 (or the pseudogene TRBV3-2) to TRBJ1-2; 7 nucleotides line up with TRBD1. From germline, CDR1 is LGHDT and CDR2 YNNKEL (reference sequence). J lost 0 bases, V lost 4 bases, and 5 bases had no gene match. The CDR3 contains 15 residues. The CDR3 DNA reads as TGTGCCAGCAGCCCAGGGACAGAGCCTAACTATGGCTACACCTTC. Translated: CASSPGTEPNYGYTF.

The chain couples TRBV7-2 to TRBJ2-7; D is perhaps TRBD2 (5 bases). The CDR3 runs 14 residues. CDR1 is SGHTA, CDR2 FQGNSA, per germline. Trimming stripped 2 bases from V and 1 base from J, with 9 bases between. The CDR3, as DNA: TGTGCCAGCAGCTTACAGCGGAGGTCCTACGAGCAGTACTTC. This codes for CASSLQRRSYEQYF.

A single count supports this clone. The chain is built from TRBV27 and TRBJ1-6; no clear D. The germline V gene encodes CDR1 MNHEY and CDR2 SMNVEV (reference sequence). V shed 5 bases and J shed 9 bases, with 17 bases lying between them. The CDR3 length is 15 residues. The CDR3 spells CASSPSRRIGSPLHF. Written as DNA, the CDR3 is TGTGCCAGCAGTCCGTCCAGGAGGATCGGTTCACCCCTCCACTTT.

CDR3 residues: CASSLDQGRGEKLFF. CDR3 sequence (DNA): TGTGCCAGCAGCTTAGACCAGGGCCGGGGGGAAAAACTGTTTTTT. The gene calls are TRBV7-6 and TRBJ1-4, with TRBD1 as a possible D gene (5 bases). Trimming stripped 1 base from V and 8 bases from J, with 14 bases between. CDR1 SGHVS and CDR2 FNYEAQ come from the germline V gene. This CDR3 has 15 residues.

V is TRBV2 and J is TRBJ1-2; perhaps TRBD1 as D (6 bases). V was trimmed by 5 bases and J by 2 bases, leaving 12 bases between them. The germline CDR1 and CDR2 sequences are SNHLY and FYNNEI. The CDR3 has 14 amino acids. As DNA, the CDR3 is TGTGCCAGCAGTTCCCAGGGGCCAAACTATGGCTACACCTTC. This translates into CASSSQGPNYGYTF.

The chain recombines TRBV2 with TRBJ1-4; the D is unclear. Trimming cost V 4 bases and J 3 bases, with 9 bases left between them. In germline, CDR1 is SNHLY, CDR2 FYNNEI. This CDR3 is built from 14 residues. CDR3 residues: CASSGRISNEKLFF. CDR3 nucleotides: TGTGCCAGCAGTGGGAGGATCTCTAATGAAAAACTGTTTTTT.

This clone was seen once. The rearrangement joins TRBV9 to TRBJ2-1, with 11 bases lining up with TRBD2. The CDR3 is made up of 15 amino acids. Germline CDR1 and CDR2: SGDLS and YYNGEE. J was trimmed by 7 bases and V by 6 bases; bases with no gene match: 9. As DNA, the CDR3 is TGTGCCAGCACCGGGACTAGCGGACCAGGGAATGAGCAGTTCTTC. It encodes CASTGTSGPGNEQFF.